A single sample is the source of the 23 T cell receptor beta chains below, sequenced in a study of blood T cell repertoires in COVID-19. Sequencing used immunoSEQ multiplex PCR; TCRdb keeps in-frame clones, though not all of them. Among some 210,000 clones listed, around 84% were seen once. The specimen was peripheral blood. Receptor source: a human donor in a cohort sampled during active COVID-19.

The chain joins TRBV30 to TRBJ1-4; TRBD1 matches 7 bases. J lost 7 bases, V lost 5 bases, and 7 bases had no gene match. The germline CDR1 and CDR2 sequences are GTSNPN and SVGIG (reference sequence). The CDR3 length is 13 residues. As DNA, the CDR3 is TGTGCCTGGGAACAGGGGATGGGTGAAAAACTGTTTTTT. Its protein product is CAWEQGMGEKLFF. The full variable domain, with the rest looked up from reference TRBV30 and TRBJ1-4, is SQTIHQWPATLVQPVGSPLSLECTVEGTSNPNLYWYRQAAGRGLQLLFYSVGIGQISSEVPQNLSASRPQDRQFILSSKKLLLSDSGFYLCAWEQGMGEKLFFGSGTQLSVL.

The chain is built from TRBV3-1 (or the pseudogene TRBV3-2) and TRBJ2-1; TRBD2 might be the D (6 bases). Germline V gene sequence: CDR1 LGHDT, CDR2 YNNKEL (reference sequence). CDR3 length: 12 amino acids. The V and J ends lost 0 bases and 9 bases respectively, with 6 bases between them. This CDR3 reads CASSQDGGEQFF. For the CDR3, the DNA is TGTGCCAGCAGCCAAGACGGGGGTGAGCAGTTCTTC.

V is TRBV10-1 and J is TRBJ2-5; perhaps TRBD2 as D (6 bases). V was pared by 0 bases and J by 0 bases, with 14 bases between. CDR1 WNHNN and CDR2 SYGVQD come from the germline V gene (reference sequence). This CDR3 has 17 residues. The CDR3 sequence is CASSESGGTLDQETQYF. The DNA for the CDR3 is TGCGCCAGCAGTGAGTCGGGCGGGACCCTTGACCAAGAGACCCAGTACTTC.

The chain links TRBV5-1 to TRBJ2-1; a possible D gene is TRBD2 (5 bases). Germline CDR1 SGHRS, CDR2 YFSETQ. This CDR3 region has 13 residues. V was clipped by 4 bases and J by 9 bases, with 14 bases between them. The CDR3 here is CASSPSGSGEQFF. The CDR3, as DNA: TGCGCCAGCAGCCCCAGCGGATCTGGTGAGCAGTTCTTC.

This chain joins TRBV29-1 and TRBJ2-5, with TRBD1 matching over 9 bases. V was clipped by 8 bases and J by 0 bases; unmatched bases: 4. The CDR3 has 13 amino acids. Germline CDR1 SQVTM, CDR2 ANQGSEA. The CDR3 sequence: CSRDRGYQETQYF. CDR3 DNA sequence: TGCAGCCGCGACAGGGGGTACCAAGAGACCCAGTACTTC.

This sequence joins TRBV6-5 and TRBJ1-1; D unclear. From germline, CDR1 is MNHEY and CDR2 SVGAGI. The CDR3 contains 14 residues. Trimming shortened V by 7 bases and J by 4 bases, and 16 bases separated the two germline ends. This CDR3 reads CASTVGMGGTEAFF. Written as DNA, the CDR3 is TGTGCCAGCACGGTAGGAATGGGAGGCACTGAAGCTTTCTTT.

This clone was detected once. The CDR3 protein is CASSATSGGETQYF. For the CDR3, the DNA is TGTGCCAGCAGCGCGACTAGCGGGGGTGAGACCCAGTACTTC. The chain carries TRBV9 and TRBJ2-5, with 12 bases aligning to TRBD2. The V and J ends lost 3 bases and 5 bases, in that order; junction bases with no gene match: 2. Per germline, CDR1 SGDLS and CDR2 YYNGEE. The length of the CDR3 is 14 residues.

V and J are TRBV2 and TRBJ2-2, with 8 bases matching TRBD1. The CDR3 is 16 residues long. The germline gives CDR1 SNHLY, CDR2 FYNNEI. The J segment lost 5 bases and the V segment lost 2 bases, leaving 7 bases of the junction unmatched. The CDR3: CASSELSGGVTGELFF. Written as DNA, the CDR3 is TGTGCCAGCAGTGAACTGTCAGGGGGCGTTACCGGGGAGCTGTTTTTT.

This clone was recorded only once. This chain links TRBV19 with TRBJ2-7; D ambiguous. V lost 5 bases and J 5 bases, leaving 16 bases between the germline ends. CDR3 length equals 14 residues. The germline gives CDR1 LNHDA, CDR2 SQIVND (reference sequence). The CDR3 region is CASSLAEVFDEQYF. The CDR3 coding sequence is TGTGCCAGTAGTCTGGCCGAGGTCTTTGACGAGCAGTACTTC.

As DNA, the CDR3 is TGCGCCAGCAGCCAAGGCCTTAGCAACTATGGCTACACCTTC. Translating gives CASSQGLSNYGYTF. The rearrangement joins TRBV4-1 to TRBJ1-2; D is ambiguous. The ends were cut back, 1 base at V and 2 bases at J, with 8 bases in the middle. Germline-derived CDR1 and CDR2 are MGHRA and YSYEKL. The CDR3 runs to 14 residues.

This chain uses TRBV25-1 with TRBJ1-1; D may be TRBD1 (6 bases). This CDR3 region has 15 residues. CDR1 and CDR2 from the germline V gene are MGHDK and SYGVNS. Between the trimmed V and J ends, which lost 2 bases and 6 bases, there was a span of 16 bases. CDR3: CASSEGGRDGPEAFF. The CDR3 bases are TGTGCCAGCAGTGAAGGGGGCAGGGACGGACCTGAAGCTTTCTTT.

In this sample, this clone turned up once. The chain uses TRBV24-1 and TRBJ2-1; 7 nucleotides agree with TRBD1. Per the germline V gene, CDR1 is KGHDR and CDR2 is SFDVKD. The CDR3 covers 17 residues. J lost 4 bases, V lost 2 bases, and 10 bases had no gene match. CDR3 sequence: CATSDSITGTVYNEQFF. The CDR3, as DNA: TGTGCCACCAGTGATTCCATCACCGGGACAGTTTACAATGAGCAGTTCTTC.

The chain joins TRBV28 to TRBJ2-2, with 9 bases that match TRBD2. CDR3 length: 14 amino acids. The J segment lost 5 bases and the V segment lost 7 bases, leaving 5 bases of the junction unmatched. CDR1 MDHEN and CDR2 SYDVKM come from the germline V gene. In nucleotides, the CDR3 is TGTGCCAGCAAGGTAGCGGGGGAGACCGGGGAGCTGTTTTTT. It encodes CASKVAGETGELFF.

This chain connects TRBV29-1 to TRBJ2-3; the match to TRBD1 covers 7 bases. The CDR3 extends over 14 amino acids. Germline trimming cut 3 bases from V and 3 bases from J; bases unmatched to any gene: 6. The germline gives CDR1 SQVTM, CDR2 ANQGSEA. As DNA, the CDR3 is TGCAGCGTTGACCGAGGGGGCGGTACAGATACGCAGTATTTT. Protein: CSVDRGGGTDTQYF.

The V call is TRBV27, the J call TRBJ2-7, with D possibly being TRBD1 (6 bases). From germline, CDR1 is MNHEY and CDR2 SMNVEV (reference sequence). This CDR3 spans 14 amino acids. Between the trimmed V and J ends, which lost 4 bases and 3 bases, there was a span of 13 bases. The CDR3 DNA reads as TGTGCCAGCAGTTCAATCGACAGGCACTACGAGCAGTACTTC. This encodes CASSSIDRHYEQYF.

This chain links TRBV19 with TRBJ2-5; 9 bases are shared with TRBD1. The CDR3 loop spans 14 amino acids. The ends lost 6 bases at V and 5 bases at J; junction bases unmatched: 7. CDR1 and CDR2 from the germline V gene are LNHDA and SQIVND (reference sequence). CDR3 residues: CASSGQGFRETQYF. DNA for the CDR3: TGTGCCAGTAGCGGACAGGGGTTCAGGGAGACCCAGTACTTC.

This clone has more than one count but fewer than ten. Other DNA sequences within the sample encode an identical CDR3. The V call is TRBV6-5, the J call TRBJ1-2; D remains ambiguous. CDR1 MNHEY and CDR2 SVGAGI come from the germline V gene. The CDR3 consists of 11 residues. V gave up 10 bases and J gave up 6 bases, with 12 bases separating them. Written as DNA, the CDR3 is TGTGCCATCCTAAAGGAGGATGGCTACACCTTC. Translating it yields CAILKEDGYTF.

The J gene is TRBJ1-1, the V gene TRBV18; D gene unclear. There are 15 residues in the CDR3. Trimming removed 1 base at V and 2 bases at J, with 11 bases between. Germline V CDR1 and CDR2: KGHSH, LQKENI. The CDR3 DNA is TGTGCCAGCTCACCACTTCCGGCGGCTAACACTGAAGCTTTCTTT. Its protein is CASSPLPAANTEAFF.

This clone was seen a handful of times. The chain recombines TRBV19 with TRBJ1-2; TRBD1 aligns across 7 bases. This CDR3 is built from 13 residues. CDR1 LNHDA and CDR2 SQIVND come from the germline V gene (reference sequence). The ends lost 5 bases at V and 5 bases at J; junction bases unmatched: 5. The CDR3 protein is CASSPTGAYGYTF. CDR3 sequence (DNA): TGTGCCAGTAGTCCTACAGGGGCTTATGGCTACACCTTC.

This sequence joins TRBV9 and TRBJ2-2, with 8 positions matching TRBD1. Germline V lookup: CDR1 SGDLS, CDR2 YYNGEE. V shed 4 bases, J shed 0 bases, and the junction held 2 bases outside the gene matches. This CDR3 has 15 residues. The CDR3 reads CASSLGQANTGELFF. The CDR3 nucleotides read TGTGCCAGCAGCTTGGGACAGGCGAACACCGGGGAGCTGTTTTTT.

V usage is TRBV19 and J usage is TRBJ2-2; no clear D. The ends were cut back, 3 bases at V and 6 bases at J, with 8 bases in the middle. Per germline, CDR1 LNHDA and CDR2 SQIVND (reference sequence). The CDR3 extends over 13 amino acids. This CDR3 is CASSILAPGELFF. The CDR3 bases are TGTGCCAGTAGTATTTTGGCACCCGGGGAGCTGTTTTTT.

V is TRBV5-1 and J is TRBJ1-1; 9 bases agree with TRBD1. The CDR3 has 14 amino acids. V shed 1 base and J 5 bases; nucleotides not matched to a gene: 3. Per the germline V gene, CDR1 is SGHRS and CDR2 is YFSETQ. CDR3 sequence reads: CASSLIGTGTEAFF. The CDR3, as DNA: TGCGCCAGCAGCTTGATAGGGACAGGGACTGAAGCTTTCTTT.

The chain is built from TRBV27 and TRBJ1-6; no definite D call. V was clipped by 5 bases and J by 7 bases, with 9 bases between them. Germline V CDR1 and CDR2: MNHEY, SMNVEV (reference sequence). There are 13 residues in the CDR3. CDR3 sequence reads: CASSPLRNSPLHF. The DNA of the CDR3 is TGTGCCAGCAGTCCACTAAGAAATTCACCCCTCCACTTT.